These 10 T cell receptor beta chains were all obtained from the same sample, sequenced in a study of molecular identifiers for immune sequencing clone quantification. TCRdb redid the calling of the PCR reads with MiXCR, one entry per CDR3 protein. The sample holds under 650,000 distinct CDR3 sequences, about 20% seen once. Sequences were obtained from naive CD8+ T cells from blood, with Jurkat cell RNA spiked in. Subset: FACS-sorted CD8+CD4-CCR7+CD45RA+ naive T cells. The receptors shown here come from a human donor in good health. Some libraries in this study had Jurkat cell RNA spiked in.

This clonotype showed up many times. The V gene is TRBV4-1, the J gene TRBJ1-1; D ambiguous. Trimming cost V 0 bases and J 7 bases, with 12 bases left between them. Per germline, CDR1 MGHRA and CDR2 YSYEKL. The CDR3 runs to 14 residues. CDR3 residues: CASSQDPSQNEAFF. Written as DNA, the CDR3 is TGCGCCAGCAGCCAAGATCCTAGTCAGAATGAAGCTTTCTTT.

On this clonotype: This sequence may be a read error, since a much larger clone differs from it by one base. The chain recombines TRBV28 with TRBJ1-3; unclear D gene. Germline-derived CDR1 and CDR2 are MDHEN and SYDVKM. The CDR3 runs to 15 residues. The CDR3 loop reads CASSPDRLSGNTMYF. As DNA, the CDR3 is TGTGCCAGCAGCCCTGACCGGCTCTCTGGAAACACCATGTATTTT. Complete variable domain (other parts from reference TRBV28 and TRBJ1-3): DVKVTQSSRYLVKRTGEKVFLECVQDMDHENMFWYRQDPGLGLRLIYFSYDVKMKEKGDIPEGYSVSREKKERFSLILESASTNQTSMYLCASSPDRLSGNTMYFGEGSWLTVV.

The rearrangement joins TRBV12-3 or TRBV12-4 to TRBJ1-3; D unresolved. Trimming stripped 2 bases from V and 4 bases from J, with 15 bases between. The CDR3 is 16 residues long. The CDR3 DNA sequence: TGTGCCAGCAGTTTATATATTGCGGTACGGGGAAACACCATATATTTT. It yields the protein CASSLYIAVRGNTIYF.

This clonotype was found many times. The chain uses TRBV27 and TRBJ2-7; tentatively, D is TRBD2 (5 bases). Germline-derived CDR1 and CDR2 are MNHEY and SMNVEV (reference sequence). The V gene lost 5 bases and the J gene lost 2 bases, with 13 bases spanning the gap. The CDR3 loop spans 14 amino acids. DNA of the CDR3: TGTGCCAGCAGTCCGAGCGGCGAACCCTACGAGCAGTACTTC. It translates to CASSPSGEPYEQYF.

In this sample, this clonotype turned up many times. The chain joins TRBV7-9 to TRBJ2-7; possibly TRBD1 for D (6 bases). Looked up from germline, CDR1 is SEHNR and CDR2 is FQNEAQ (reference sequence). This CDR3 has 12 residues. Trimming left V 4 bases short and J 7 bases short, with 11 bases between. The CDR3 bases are TGTGCCAGCAGCTCGGACAGACAAGAGCAGTACTTC. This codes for CASSSDRQEQYF.

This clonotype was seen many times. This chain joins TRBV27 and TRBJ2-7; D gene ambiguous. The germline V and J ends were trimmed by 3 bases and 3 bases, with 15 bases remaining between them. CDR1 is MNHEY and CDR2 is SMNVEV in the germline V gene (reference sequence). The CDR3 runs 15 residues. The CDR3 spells CASSFANNQIYEQYF. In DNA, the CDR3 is TGTGCCAGCAGTTTTGCGAATAACCAGATCTACGAGCAGTACTTC.

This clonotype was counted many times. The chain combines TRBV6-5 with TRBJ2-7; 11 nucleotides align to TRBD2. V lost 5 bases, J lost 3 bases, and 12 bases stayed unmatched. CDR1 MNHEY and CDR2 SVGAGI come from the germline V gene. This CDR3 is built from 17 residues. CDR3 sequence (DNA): TGTGCCAGCAGTAATCCCAGTATAGCGGGGGGGTTCTACGAGCAGTACTTC. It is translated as CASSNPSIAGGFYEQYF.

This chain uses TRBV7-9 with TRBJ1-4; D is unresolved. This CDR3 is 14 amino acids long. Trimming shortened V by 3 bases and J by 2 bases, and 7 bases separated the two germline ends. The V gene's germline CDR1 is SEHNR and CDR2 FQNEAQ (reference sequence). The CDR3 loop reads CASSFVGTNEKLFF. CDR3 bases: TGTGCCAGCAGCTTTGTAGGTACTAATGAAAAACTGTTTTTT.

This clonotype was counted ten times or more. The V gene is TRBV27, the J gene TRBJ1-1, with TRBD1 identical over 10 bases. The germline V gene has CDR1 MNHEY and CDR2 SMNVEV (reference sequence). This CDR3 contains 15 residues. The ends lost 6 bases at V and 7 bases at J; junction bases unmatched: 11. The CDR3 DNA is TGTGCCAGCAGACCCCCCCCCGGGACAGGGGATGAAGCTTTCTTT. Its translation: CASRPPPGTGDEAFF.

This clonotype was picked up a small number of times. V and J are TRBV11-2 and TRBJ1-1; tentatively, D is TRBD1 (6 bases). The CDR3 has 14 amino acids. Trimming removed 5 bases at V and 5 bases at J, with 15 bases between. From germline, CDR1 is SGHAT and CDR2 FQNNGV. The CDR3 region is CASSLKGGTTEAFF. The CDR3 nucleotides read TGTGCCAGCAGCCTTAAGGGGGGGACAACTGAAGCTTTCTTT.